This T cell receptor (beta chain) was documented in a study of T cell responses to AZD1222 COVID-19 vaccine (dated by TCRdb to 2020 to 2022). With regard to the full study: TCR sequencing covered roughly 230 trial participants: 200 to 220 given two doses of AZD1222 and 26 given two doses of MenACWY control vaccine. Trial participants were enrolled into age subgroups of 18-55, 56-69 and 70-plus years, which contained roughly 150, 30 and 60 TCR-sequenced participants, respectively.

Turning to this clone: Its antigen is not yet known. No base-level quality is on record; no much larger clone is a single base apart.

The CDR3 regions of human TCRbeta chains were subjected to immunosequencing. As for the original processing: Repertoire TCRs were checked for matches against a reference library of SARS-CoV-2-specific TCRs that had been generated using the MIRA antigen-specificity platform. Breadth was defined as the fraction of unique TCRs that were SARS-CoV-2-associated. Depth was defined as the fraction of total T cells that were SARS-CoV-2-associated. Using the MIRA data, each spike-specific TCR was assigned both to the spike region to which the TCR was reactive and to a CD4 or CD8 class. Log10-transformed breadth and depth values were compared by one-way ANOVA with Sidak's multiple comparisons tests. TCRdb mirrors the immuneACCESS table, restricted to in-frame sequences. Some clones are absent from its copies; in checked studies, under half trace to an unresolved V gene, and the reason for the others is unknown. The V and J calls and the clone size are those of that table, but D and trimming were determined from the DNA. This sample holds over 65,000 clones; just over 90% were observed only once. The ten largest clones take up approximately 6.6% of the sample.

The paper's findings and limits, for the study overall: Spike-specific TCR breadth and depth rose significantly after two AZD1222 doses compared with day 0 and with MenACWY recipients. CD4 TCRs associated with the vaccine covered the entire spike protein, and the dominant responses were in regions 160-218 and 743-854. The 56-69-year group was small, and its depth increase did not reach significance, likely because of low power. Because no day 14 peak-response samples were available, repertoires were characterized only after the peak T cell response. Most participants were white British and females outnumbered males, and the authors suggested that clonal diversity may have been underestimated. Reportedly, almost half of the unique spike-specific TCRs recognized epitopes lying outside the regions that are mutated in the B.1.351 and B.1.1.7 variants. Only five or six AZD1222 recipients were SARS-CoV-2 seropositive at baseline, limiting conclusions about previously exposed vaccinees.

The time point label for this specimen denotes: baseline before first vaccination. The sample's treatment or condition, from its label and the paper: meningococcal conjugate vaccine given as trial control. The vaccinee samples were drawn from two UK trials, COV001 and COV002, one of which was a single-blind randomized controlled phase 2/3 trial testing AZD1222 (ChAdOx1 nCoV-19) in healthy adults. For TCRbeta chain sequencing, PBMC samples from trial participants were taken at day 0 and at day 28 after the second dose. The CDR3 covers 13 residues, taking in both the cysteine and the phenylalanine. Just CDR3 DNA is preserved here, 39 bases in frame from base 1. V and J lose 0 bases and 4 bases, and a span of 9 bases separates them. CDR1 and CDR2 were assigned from the germline V gene (reference sequence) as GTSNPN and SVGIG.

This specimen consisted of peripheral blood, obtained on day 0 of MenACWY control vaccination. The chain couples TRBV30 to TRBJ1-1, with a weak D call of TRBD1 (5 bases match). The receptor comes from an adult in good health. The CDR3 protein is CAWSVQGATEAFF. The sequence in DNA is TGTGCCTGGAGTGTTCAGGGCGCCACTGAAGCTTTCTTT.